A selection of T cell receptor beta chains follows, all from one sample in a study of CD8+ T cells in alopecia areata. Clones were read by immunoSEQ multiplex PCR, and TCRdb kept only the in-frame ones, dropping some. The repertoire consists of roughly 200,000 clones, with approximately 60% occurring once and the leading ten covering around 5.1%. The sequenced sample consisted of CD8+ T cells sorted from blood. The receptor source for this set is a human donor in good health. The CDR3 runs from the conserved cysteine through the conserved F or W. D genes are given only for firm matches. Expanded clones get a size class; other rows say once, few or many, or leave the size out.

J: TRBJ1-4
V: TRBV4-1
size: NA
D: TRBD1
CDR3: CASSQGGTVNEKLFF
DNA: TGCGCCAGCAGCCAAGGAGGGACAGTAAATGAAAAACTGTTTTTT

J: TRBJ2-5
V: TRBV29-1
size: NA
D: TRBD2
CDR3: CSTIPGLAHQETQYF
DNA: TGCAGCACGATACCGGGACTAGCCCACCAAGAGACCCAGTACTTC

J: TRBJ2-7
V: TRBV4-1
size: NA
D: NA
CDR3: CASSHRQSYEQYF
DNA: TGCGCCAGCAGCCACCGACAGTCCTACGAGCAGTACTTC

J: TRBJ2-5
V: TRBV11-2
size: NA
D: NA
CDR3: CASSSTGGSQETQYF
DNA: TGTGCCAGCAGCTCCACCGGAGGGTCCCAAGAGACCCAGTACTTC

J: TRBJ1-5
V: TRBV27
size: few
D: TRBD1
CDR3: CASSGTGVQPQHF
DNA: TGTGCCAGCAGTGGAACAGGGGTCCAGCCCCAGCATTTT

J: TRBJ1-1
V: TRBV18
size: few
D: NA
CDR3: CASSLFVPTTRRGNTEAFF
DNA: TGTGCCAGCTCACTATTCGTCCCAACAACCCGACGGGGGAACACTGAAGCTTTCTTT

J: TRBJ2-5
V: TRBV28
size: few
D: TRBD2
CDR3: CASSSQGWSGGEVETQYF
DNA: TGTGCCAGCAGTTCCCAGGGTTGGAGCGGGGGGGAAGTAGAGACCCAGTACTTC

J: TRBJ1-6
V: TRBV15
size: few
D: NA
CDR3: CATSRRTKLLAPLHF
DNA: TGTGCCACCAGCAGGAGGACAAAACTTTTGGCACCCCTCCACTTT

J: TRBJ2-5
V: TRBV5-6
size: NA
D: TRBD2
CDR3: CASSDIAGGKTQYF
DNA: TGTGCCAGCAGCGACATAGCGGGGGGCAAGACCCAGTACTTC

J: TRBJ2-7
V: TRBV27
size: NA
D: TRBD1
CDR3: CASSFGTGPYEQYF
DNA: TGTGCCAGCAGTTTCGGGACAGGGCCCTACGAGCAGTACTTC

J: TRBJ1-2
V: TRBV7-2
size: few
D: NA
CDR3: CASSLRGEETF
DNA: TGTGCCAGCAGCTTAAGAGGGGAGGAAACCTTC

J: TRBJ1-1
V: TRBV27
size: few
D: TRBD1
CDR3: CASSPWTGDTEAFF
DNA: TGTGCCAGCAGTCCCTGGACAGGGGATACTGAAGCTTTCTTT

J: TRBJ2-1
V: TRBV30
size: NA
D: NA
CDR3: CAWSGAVNEQFF
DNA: TGTGCCTGGAGTGGGGCGGTCAATGAGCAGTTCTTC

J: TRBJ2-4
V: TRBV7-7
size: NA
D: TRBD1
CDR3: CASSLAQGDIQYF
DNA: TGTGCCAGCAGCTTAGCGCAGGGGGACATTCAGTACTTC

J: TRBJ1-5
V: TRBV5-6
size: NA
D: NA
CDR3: CASSSWGVGQPQHF
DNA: TGTGCCAGCAGTTCTTGGGGGGTAGGCCAGCCCCAGCATTTT

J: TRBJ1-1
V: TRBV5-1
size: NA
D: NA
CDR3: CASSFTRDFVIEAFF
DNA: TGCGCCAGCAGCTTCACTCGGGACTTTGTGATTGAAGCTTTCTTT

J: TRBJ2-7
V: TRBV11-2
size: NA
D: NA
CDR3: CASSSSVNEQYF
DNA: TGTGCCAGCAGCTCCTCCGTCAACGAGCAGTACTTC

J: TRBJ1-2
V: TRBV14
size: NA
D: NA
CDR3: CASSQGQLNYGYTF
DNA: TGTGCCAGCAGCCAAGGACAGCTAAACTATGGCTACACCTTC

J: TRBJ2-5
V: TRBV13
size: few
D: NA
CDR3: CASSSGHARETQYF
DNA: TGTGCCAGCAGCTCCGGGCACGCCCGGGAGACCCAGTACTTC

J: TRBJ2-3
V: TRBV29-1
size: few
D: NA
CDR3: CSGRVSTDTQYF
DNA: TGCAGCGGCCGAGTAAGCACAGATACGCAGTATTTT

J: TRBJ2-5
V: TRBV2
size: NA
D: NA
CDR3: CASSEYDLWGETQYF
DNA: TGTGCCAGCAGTGAATACGACCTGTGGGGAGAGACCCAGTACTTC

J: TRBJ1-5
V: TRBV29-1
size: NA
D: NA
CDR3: CSVGGGPLGNGPQHF
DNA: TGCAGCGTTGGTGGGGGGCCCTTGGGAAATGGGCCCCAGCATTTT

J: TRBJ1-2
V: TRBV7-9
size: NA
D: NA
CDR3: CASSPPTGSYGYTF
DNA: TGTGCCAGCAGCCCCCCGACAGGCTCATATGGCTACACCTTC

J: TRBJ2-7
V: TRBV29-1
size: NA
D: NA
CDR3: CSATTRGEQYF
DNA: TGCAGCGCGACGACCAGGGGCGAGCAGTACTTC

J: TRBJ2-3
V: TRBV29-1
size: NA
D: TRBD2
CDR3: CSAWTSGFSDTQYF
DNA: TGCAGCGCTTGGACTAGCGGTTTTTCAGATACGCAGTATTTT

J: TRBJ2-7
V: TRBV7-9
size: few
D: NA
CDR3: CASTHRQGLYEQYF
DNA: TGTGCCAGCACCCATCGACAGGGACTCTACGAGCAGTACTTC

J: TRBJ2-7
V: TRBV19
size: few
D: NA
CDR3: CASSSASYEQYF
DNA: TGTGCCAGTAGTTCGGCTTCCTACGAGCAGTACTTC

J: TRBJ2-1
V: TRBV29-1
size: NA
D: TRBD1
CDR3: CSVERQGMDYNEQFF
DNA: TGCAGCGTTGAAAGACAGGGGATGGACTACAATGAGCAGTTCTTC

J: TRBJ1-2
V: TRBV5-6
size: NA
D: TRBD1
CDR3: CASSTDRADYDYTF
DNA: TGTGCCAGCAGCACTGACAGGGCTGACTATGACTACACCTTC